One sample yielded the 2 T cell receptor beta chains listed below, sequenced in a study of Tregs in tolerant kidney transplant recipients. Repertoires were generated with immunoSEQ multiplex PCR, while TCRdb's copy carries only in-frame clones and drops some. The sample shows about 240,000 clones, 65% to 85% of them seen only once. Sequencing input: CD4+ T cells from blood. The source of these receptors is a human donor in good health.

The V call is TRBV2, the J call TRBJ2-3, with D possibly called TRBD1 or TRBD2 (5 bases each). Trimming stripped 4 bases from V and 4 bases from J, with 9 bases between. The CDR3 covers 13 residues. In germline, CDR1 is SNHLY, CDR2 FYNNEI. CDR3 residues: CASSVMGADTQYF. The CDR3 DNA reads TGTGCCAGCAGTGTCATGGGGGCAGATACGCAGTATTTT.

The chain couples TRBV19 to TRBJ2-5, with D maybe TRBD1 (5 bases). Trimming took off 1 base at V and 5 bases at J, with 11 bases between the two ends. Germline V gene lookup returns CDR1 LNHDA and CDR2 SQIVND (reference sequence). CDR3 length equals 14 residues. CDR3 nucleotide sequence: TGTGCCAGTAGTATAGGGGGCAGGGCGGAGACCCAGTACTTC. Translating it yields CASSIGGRAETQYF.